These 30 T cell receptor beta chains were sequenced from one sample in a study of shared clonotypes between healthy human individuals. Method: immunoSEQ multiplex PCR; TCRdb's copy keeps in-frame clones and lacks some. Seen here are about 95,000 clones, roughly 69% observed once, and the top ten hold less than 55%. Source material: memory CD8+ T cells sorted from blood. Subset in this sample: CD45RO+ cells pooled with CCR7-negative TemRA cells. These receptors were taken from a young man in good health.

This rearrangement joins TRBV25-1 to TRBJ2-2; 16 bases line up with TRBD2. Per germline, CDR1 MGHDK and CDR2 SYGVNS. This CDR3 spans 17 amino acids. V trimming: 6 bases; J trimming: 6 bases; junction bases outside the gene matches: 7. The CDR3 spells CASRRPGLAGGSGELFF. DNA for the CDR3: TGTGCCAGCAGGCGACCGGGACTAGCGGGAGGGTCCGGGGAGCTGTTTTTT.

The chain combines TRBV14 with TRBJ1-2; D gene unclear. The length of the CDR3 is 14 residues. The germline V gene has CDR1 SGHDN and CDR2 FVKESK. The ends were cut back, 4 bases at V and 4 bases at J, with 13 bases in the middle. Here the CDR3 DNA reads TGTGCCAGCAGCCCGACGGCGGGCATCTATGGCTACACCTTC. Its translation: CASSPTAGIYGYTF.

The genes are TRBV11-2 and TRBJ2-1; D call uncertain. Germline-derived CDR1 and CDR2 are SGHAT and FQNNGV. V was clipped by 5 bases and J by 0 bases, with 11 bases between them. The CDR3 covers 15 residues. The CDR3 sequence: CASSRLAPSYNEQFF. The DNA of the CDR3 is TGTGCCAGCAGCCGACTGGCCCCCTCCTACAATGAGCAGTTCTTC.

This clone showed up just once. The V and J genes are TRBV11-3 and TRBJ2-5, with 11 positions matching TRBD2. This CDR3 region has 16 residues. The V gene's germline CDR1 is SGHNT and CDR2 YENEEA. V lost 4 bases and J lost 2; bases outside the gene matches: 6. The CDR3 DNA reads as TGTGCCAGCAGCTCTAGACTAGCGGGAACACAAGAGACCCAGTACTTC. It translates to CASSSRLAGTQETQYF.

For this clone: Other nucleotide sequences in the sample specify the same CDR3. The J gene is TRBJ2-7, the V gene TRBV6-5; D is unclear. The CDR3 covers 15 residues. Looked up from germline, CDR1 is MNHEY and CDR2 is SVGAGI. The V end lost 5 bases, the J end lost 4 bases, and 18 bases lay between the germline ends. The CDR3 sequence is CASSRSSRRAYEQYF. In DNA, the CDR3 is TGTGCCAGCAGTCGATCATCTAGACGGGCTTACGAGCAGTACTTC.

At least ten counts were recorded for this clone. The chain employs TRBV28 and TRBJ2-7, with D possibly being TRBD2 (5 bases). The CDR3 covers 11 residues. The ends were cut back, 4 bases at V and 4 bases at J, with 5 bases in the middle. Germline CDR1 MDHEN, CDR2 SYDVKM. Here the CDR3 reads CASSWEYEQYF. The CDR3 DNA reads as TGTGCCAGCAGTTGGGAGTACGAGCAGTACTTC.

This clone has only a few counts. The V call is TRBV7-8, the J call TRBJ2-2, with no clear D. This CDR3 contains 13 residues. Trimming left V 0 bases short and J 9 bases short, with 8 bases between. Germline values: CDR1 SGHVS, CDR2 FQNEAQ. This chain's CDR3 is CASSLAWSRELFF. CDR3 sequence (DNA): TGTGCCAGCAGCTTAGCGTGGAGCCGGGAGCTGTTTTTT. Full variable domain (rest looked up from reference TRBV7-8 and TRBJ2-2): GAGVSQSPRYKVAKRGQDVALRCDPISGHVSLFWYQQALGQGPEFLTYFQNEAQLDKSGLPSDRFFAERPEGSVSTLKIQRTQQEDSAVYLCASSLAWSRELFFGEGSRLTVL.

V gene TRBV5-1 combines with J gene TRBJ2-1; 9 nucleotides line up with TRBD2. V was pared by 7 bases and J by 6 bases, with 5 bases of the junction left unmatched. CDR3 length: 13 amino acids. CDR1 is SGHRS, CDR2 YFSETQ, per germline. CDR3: CASGSTSGNEQFF. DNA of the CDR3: TGCGCCAGCGGATCGACTAGCGGCAATGAGCAGTTCTTC.

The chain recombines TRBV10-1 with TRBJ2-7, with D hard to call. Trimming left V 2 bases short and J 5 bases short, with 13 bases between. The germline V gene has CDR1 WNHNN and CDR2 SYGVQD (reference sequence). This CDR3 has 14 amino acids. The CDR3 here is CASSETVGPHEQYF. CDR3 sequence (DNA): TGCGCCAGCAGTGAGACCGTTGGACCTCACGAGCAGTACTTC.

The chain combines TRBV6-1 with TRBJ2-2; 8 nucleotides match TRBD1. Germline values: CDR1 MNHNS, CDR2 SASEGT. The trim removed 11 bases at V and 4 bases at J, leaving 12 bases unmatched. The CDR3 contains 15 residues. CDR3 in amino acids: CASAAGQAFTGELFF. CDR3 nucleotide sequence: TGTGCCTCCGCTGCGGGACAGGCCTTCACCGGGGAGCTGTTTTTT.

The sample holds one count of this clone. The CDR3 here is CASSQGGTFEQYF. The DNA for the CDR3 is TGTGCCAGCAGCCAAGGGGGTACTTTCGAGCAGTACTTC. The rearrangement links TRBV4-2 to TRBJ2-7, with D unclear. Germline V lookup: CDR1 LGHNA, CDR2 YNFKEQ. CDR3 length equals 13 residues. Deletions cut 1 base from V and 6 bases from J, with 10 bases between.

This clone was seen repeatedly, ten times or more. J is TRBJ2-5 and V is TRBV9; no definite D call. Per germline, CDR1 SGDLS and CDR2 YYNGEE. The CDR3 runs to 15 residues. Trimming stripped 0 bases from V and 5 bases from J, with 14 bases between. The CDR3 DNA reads TGTGCCAGCAGCGTAGACGGAACCCCCGGGGAGACCCAGTACTTC. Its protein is CASSVDGTPGETQYF.

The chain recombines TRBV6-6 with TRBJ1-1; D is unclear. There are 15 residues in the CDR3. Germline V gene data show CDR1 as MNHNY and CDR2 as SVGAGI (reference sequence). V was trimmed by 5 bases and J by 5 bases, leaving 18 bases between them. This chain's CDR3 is CASSDALATETEAFF. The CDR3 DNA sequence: TGTGCCAGCAGTGACGCCCTGGCAACGGAGACTGAAGCTTTCTTT.

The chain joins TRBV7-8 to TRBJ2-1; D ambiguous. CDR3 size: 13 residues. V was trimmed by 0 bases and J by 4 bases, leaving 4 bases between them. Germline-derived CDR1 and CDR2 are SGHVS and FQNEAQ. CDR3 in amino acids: CASSLAPYNEQFF. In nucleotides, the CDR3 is TGTGCCAGCAGCTTAGCGCCTTACAATGAGCAGTTCTTC.

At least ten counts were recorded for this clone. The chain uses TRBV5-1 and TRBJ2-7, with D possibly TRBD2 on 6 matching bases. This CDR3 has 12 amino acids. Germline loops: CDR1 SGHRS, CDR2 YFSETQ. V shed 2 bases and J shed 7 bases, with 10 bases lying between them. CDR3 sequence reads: CASSLVGGEQYF. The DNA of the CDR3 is TGCGCCAGCAGCTTAGTCGGAGGGGAGCAGTACTTC.

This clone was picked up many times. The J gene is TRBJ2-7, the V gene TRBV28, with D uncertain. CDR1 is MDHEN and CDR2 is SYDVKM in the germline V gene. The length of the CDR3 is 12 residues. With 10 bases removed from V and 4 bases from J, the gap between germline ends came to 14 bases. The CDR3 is CAIAPFNYEQYF. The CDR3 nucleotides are TGTGCCATAGCCCCCTTTAATTACGAGCAGTACTTC.

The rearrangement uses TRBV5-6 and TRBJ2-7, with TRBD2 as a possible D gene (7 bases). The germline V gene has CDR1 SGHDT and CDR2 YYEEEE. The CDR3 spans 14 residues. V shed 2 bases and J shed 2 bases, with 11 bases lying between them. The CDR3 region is CASSFWRGPYEQYF. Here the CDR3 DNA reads TGTGCCAGCAGCTTTTGGCGGGGGCCCTACGAGCAGTACTTC.

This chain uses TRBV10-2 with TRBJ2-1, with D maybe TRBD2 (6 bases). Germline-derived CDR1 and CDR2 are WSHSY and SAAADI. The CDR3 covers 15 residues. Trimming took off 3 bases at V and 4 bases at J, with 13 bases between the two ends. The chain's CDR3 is CASSDAQRVYNEQFF. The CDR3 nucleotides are TGCGCCAGCAGTGACGCCCAGCGGGTTTACAATGAGCAGTTCTTC.

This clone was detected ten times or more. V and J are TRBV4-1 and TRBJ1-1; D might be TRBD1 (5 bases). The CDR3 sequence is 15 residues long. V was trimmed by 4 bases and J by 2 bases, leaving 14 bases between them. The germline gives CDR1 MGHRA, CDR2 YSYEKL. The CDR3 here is CASSPHTGFNTEAFF. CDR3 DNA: TGCGCCAGCAGCCCCCATACAGGTTTTAACACTGAAGCTTTCTTT.

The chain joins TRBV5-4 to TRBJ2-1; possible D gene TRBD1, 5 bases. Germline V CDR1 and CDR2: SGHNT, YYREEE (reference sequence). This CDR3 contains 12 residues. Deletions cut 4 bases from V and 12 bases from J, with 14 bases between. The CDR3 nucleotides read TGTGCCAGCAGCCTGGGGCCGATTTTGCAGTTCTTC. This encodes CASSLGPILQFF.

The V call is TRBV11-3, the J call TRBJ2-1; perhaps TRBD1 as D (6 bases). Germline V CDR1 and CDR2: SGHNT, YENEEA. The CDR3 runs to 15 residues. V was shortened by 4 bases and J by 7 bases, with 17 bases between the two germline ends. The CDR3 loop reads CASSSRDNPLNEQFF. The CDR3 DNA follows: TGTGCCAGCAGCTCTCGGGACAACCCGTTAAATGAGCAGTTCTTC.

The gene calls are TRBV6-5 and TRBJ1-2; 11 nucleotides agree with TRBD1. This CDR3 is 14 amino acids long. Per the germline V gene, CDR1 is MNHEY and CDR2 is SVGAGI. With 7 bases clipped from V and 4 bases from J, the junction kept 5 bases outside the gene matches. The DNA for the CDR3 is TGTGCCAGCACCCGGACAGGGGGCGCCTATGGCTACACCTTC. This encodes CASTRTGGAYGYTF.

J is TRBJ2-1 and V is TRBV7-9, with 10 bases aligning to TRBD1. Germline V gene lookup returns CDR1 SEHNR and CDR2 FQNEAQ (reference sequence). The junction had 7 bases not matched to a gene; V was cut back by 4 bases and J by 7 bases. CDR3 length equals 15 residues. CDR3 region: CASSYADRGRNEQFF. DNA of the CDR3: TGTGCCAGCAGCTACGCGGACAGGGGGAGGAATGAGCAGTTCTTC.

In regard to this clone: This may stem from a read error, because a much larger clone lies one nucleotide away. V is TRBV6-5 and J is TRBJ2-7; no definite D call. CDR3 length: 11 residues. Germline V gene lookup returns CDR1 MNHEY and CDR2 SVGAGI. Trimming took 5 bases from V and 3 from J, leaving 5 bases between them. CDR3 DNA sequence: TGTGCCAGCAGTGCGGACTACGAGCAGTACTTC. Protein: CASSADYEQYF.

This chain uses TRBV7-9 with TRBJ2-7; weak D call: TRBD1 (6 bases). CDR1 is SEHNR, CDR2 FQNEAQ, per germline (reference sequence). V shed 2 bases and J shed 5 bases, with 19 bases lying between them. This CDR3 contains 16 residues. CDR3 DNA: TGTGCCAGCAGCTTAATGGGGGCTGTGGGATTAGACGAGCAGTACTTC. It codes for CASSLMGAVGLDEQYF.

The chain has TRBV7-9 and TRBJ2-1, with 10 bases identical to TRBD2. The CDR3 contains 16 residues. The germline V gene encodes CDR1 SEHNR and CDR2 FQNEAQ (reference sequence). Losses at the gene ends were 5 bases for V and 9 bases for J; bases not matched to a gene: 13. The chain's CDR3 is CASSPVAGGVAGEQFF. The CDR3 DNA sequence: TGTGCCAGCAGCCCCGTAGCGGGAGGCGTTGCAGGTGAGCAGTTCTTC. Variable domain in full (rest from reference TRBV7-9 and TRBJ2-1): DTGVSQNPRHKITKRGQNVTFRCDPISEHNRLYWYRQTLGQGPEFLTYFQNEAQLEKSRLLSDRFSAERPKGSFSTLEIQRTEQGDSAMYLCASSPVAGGVAGEQFFGPGTRLTVL.

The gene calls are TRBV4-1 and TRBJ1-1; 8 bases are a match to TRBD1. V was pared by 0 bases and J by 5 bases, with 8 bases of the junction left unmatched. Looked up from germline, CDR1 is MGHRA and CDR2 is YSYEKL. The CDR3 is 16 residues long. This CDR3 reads CASSQDQTGEWTEAFF. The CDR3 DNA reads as TGCGCCAGCAGCCAAGATCAGACAGGGGAGTGGACTGAAGCTTTCTTT.

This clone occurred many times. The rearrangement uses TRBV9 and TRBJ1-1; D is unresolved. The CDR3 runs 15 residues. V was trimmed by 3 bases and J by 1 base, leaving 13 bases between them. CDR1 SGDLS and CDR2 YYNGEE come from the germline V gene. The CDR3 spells CASSARRAGNTEAFF. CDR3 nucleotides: TGTGCCAGCAGCGCCCGTCGGGCGGGGAACACTGAAGCTTTCTTT.

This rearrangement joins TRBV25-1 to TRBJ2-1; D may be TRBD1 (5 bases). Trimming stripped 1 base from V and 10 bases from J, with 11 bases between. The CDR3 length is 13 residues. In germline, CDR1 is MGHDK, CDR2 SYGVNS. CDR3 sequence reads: CASSEFGAQEQFF. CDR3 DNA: TGTGCCAGCAGTGAATTTGGGGCCCAAGAGCAGTTCTTC.

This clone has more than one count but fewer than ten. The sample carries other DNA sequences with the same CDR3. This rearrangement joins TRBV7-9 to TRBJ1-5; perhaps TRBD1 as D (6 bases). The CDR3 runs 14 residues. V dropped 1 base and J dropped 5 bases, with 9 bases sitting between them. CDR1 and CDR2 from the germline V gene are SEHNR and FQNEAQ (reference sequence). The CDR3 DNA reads TGTGCCAGCAGCTTAGTAGCAGGGGATCAGCCCCAGCATTTT. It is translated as CASSLVAGDQPQHF.